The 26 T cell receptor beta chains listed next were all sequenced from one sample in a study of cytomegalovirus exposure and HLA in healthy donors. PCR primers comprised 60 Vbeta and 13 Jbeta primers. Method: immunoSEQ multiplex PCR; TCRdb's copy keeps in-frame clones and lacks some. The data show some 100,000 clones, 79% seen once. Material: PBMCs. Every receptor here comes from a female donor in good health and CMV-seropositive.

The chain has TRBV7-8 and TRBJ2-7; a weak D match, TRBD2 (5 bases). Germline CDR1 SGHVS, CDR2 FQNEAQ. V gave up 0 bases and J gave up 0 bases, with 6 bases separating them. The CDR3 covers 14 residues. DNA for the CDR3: TGTGCCAGCAGCTTAGCGGGGAGCTCCTACGAGCAGTACTTC. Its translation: CASSLAGSSYEQYF. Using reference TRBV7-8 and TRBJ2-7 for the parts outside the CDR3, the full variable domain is GAGVSQSPRYKVAKRGQDVALRCDPISGHVSLFWYQQALGQGPEFLTYFQNEAQLDKSGLPSDRFFAERPEGSVSTLKIQRTQQEDSAVYLCASSLAGSSYEQYFGPGTRLTVT.

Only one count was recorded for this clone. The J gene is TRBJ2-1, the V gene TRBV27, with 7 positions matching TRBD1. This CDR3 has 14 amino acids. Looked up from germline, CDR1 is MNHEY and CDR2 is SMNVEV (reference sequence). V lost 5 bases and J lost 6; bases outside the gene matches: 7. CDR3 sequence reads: CASSLRQGGNEQFF. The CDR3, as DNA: TGTGCCAGCAGTCTAAGACAGGGTGGCAATGAGCAGTTCTTC.

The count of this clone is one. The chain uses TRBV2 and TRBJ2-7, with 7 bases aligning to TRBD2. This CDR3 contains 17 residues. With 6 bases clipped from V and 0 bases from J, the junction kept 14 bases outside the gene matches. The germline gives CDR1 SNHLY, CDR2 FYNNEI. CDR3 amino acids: CASRAPLGGGSSYEQYF. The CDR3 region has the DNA TGTGCCAGCAGGGCCCCACTGGGGGGAGGGTCCTCCTACGAGCAGTACTTC.

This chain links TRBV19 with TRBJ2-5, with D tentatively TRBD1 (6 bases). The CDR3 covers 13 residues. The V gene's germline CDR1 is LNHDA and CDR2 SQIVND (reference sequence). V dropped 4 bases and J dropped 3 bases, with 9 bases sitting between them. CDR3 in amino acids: CASSRAGEETQYF. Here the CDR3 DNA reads TGTGCCAGTAGTAGGGCAGGGGAAGAGACCCAGTACTTC.

The CDR3: CASSLGTSGTRETQYF. The DNA for the CDR3 is TGTGCCAGCAGCCTAGGGACTAGCGGGACAAGGGAGACCCAGTACTTC. This rearrangement joins TRBV7-9 to TRBJ2-5, with TRBD2 matching over 13 bases. J gave up 5 bases and V 5 bases, and 8 bases lay outside the gene matches. The CDR3 totals 16 residues. In germline, CDR1 is SEHNR, CDR2 FQNEAQ (reference sequence).

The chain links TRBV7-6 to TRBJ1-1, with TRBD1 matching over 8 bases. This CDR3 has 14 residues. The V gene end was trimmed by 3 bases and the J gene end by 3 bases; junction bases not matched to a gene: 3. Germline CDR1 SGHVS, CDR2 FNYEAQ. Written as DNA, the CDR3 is TGTGCCAGCAGCTTTGTACAGGGGGACACTGAAGCTTTCTTT. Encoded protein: CASSFVQGDTEAFF.

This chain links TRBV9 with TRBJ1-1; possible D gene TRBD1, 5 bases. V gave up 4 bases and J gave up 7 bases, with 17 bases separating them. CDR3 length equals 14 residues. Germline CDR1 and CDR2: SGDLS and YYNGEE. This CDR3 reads CASSTLGGADEAFF. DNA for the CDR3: TGTGCCAGCAGCACTCTGGGAGGGGCGGATGAAGCTTTCTTT.

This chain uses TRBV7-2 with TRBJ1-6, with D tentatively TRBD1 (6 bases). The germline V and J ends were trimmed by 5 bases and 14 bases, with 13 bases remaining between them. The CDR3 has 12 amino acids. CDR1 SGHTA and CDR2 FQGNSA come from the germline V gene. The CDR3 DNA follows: TGTGCCAGCAGCCTCAGGGGCAGAACCCTCCACTTT. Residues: CASSLRGRTLHF.

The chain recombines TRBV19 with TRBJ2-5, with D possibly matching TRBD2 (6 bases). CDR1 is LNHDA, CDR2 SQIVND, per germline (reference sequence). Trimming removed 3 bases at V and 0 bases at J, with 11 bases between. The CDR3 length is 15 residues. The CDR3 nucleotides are TGTGCCAGTAGTATGGGTAGCGGATACCAAGAGACCCAGTACTTC. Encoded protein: CASSMGSGYQETQYF.

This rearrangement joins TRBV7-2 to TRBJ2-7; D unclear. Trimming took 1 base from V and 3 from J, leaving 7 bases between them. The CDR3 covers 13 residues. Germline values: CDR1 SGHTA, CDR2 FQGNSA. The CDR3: CASSLDKNYEQYF. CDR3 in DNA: TGTGCCAGCAGCTTAGACAAGAACTACGAGCAGTACTTC.

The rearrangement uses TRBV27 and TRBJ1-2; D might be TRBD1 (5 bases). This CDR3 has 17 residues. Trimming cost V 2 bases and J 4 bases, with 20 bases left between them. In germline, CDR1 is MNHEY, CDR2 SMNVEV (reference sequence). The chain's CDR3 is CASSLPLPRVQGYGYTF. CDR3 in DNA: TGTGCCAGCAGTTTACCCCTCCCCAGGGTGCAAGGCTATGGCTACACCTTC.

The CDR3 protein is CASSPVDHRNNYGYTF. As DNA, the CDR3 is TGTGCCAGCAGTCCAGTCGATCACAGGAATAACTATGGCTACACCTTC. This chain links TRBV27 with TRBJ1-2, with a tentative D call TRBD1 (5 bases). This CDR3 contains 16 residues. V was trimmed by 5 bases and J by 1 base, leaving 17 bases between them. Germline loops: CDR1 MNHEY, CDR2 SMNVEV (reference sequence).

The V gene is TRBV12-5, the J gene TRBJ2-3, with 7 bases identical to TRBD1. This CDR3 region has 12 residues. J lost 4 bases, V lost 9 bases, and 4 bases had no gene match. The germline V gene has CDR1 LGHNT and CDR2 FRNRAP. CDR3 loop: CASLQGADTQYF. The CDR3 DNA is TGTGCTAGCCTTCAGGGGGCAGATACGCAGTATTTT.

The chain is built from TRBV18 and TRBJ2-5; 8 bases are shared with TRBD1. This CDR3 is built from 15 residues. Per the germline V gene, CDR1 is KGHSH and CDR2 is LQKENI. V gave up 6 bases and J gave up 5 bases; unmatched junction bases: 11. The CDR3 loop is CASSPRQGNRETQYF. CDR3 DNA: TGTGCCAGCTCGCCGAGACAGGGGAATAGGGAGACCCAGTACTTC. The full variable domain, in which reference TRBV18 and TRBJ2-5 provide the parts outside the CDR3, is NAGVMQNPRHLVRRRGQEARLRCSPMKGHSHVYWYRQLPEEGLKFMVYLQKENIIDESGMPKERFSAEFPKEGPSILRIQQVVRGDSAAYFCASSPRQGNRETQYFGPGTRLLVL.

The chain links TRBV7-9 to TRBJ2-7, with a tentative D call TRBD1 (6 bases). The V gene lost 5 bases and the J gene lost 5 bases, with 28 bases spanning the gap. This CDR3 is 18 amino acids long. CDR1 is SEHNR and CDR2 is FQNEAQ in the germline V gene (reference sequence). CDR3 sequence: CASSKQGTLGLSTDEQYF. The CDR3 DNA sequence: TGTGCCAGCAGCAAACAGGGAACTTTGGGCCTTTCTACGGACGAGCAGTACTTC.

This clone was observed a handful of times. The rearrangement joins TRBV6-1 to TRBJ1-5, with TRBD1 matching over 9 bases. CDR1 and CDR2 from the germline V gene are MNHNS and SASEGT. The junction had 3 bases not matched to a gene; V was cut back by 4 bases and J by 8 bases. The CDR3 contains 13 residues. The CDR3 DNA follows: TGTGCCAGCAGTGGGGACAGGGTTAAGCCCCAGCATTTT. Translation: CASSGDRVKPQHF.

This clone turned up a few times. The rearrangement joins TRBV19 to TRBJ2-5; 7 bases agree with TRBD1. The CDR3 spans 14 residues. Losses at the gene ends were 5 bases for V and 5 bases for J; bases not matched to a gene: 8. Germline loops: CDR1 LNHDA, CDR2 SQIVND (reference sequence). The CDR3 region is CASSSTQGPETQYF. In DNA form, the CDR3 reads TGTGCCAGTAGTTCCACACAGGGGCCGGAGACCCAGTACTTC.

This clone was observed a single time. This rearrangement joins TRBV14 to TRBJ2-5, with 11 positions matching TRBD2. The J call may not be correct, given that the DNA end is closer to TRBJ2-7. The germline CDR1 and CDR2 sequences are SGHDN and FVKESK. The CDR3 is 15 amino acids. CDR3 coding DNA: TGTGCCAGCAGCCCTCTAGCGGGAGGCTCCGGCGAGCAGTACTTC. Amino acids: CASSPLAGGSGEQYF.

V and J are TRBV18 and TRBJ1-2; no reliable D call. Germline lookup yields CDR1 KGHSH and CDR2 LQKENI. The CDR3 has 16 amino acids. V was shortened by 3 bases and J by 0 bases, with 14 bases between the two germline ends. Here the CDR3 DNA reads TGTGCCAGCTCACCCCTGACCCTAGCAGCTAACTATGGCTACACCTTC. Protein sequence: CASSPLTLAANYGYTF.

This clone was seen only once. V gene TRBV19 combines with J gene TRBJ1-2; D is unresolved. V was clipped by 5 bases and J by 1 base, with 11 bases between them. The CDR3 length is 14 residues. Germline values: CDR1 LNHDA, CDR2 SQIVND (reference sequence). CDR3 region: CASSYGGSNYGYTF. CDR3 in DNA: TGTGCCAGTAGTTATGGAGGGAGTAACTATGGCTACACCTTC.

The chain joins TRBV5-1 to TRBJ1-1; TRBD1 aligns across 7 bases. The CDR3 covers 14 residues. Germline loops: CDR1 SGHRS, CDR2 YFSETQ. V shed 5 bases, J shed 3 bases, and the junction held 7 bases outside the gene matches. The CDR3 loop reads CASRLTGRDTEAFF. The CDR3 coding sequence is TGCGCCAGCAGGTTGACAGGGCGGGACACTGAAGCTTTCTTT.

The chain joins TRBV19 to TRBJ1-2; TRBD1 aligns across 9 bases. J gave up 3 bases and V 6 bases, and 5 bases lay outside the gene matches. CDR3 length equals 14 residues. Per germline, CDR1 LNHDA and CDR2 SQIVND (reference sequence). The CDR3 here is CASSHRGLDYGYTF. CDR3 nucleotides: TGTGCCAGTAGCCACAGGGGGCTGGACTATGGCTACACCTTC.

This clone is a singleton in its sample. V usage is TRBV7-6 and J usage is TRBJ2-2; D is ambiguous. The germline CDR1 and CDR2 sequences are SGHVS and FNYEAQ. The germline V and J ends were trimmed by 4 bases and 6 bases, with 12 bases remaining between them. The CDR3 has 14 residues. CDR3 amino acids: CASSSRHKAGELFF. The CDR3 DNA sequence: TGTGCCAGCAGCTCGCGACATAAGGCCGGGGAGCTGTTTTTT.

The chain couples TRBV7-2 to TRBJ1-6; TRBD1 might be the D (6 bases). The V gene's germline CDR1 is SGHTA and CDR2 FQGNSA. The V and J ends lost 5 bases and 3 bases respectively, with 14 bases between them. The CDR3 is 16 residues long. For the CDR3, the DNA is TGTGCCAGCAGCACCAGGACAGTTAACTATAATTCACCCCTCCACTTT. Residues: CASSTRTVNYNSPLHF.

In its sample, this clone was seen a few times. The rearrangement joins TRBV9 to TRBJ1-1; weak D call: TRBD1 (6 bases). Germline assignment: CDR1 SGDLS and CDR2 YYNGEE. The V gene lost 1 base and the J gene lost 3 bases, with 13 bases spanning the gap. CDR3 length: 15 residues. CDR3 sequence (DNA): TGTGCCAGCAGCGTAAGGGGGGGCAGAGACACTGAAGCTTTCTTT. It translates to CASSVRGGRDTEAFF.

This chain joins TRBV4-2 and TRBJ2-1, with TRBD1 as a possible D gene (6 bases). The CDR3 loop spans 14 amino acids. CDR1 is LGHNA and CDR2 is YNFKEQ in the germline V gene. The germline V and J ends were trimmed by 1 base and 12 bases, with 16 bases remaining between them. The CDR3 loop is CASSQGGSGVGQFF. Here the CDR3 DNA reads TGTGCCAGCAGCCAAGGAGGTTCAGGGGTTGGGCAGTTCTTC.